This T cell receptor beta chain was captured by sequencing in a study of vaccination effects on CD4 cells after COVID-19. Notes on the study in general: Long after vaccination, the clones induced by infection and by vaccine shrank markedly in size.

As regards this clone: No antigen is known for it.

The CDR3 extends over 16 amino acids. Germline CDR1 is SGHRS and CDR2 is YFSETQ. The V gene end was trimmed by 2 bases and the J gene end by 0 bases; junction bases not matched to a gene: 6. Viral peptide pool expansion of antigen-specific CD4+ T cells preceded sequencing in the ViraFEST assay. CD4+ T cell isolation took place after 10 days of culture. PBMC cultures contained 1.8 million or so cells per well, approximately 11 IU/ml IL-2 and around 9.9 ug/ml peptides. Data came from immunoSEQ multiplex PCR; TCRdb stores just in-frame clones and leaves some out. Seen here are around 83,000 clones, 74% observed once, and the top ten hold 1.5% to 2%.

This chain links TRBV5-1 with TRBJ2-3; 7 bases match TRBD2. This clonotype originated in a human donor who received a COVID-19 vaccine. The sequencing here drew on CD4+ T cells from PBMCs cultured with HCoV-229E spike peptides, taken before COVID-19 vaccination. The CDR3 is CASSFARGDSTDTQYF. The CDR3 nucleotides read TGCGCCAGCAGCTTTGCCCGGGGGGATAGCACAGATACGCAGTATTTT.